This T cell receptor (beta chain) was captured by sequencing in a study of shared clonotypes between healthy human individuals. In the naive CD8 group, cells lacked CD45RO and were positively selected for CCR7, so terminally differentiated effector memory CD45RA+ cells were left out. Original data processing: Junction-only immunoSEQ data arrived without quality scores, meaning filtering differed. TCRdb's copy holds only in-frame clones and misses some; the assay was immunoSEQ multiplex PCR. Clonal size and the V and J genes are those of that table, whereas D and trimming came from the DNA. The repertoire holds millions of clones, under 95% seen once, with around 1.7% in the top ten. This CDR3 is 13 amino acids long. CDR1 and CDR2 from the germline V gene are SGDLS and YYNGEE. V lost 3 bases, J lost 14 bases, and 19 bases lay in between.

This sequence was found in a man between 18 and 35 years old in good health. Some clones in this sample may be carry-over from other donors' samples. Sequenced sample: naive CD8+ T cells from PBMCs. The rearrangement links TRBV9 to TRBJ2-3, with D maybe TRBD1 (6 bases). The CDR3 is CASSGTGWGPRYF. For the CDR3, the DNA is TGTGCCAGCAGCGGTACTGGGTGGGGGCCGAGGTATTTT.